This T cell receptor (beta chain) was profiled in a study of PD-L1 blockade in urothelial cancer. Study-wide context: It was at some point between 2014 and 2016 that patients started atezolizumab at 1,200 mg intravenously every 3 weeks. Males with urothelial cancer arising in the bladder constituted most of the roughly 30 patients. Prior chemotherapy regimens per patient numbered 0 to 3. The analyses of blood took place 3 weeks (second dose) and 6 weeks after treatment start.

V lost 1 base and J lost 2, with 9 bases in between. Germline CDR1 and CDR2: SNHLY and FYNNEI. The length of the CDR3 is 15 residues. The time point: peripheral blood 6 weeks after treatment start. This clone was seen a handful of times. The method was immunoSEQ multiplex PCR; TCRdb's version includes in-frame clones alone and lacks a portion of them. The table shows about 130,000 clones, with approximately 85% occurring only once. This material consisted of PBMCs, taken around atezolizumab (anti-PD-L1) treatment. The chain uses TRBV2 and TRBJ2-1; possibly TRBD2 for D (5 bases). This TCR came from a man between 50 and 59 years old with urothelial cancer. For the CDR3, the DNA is TGTGCCAGCAGTGAAGAGAGCGGACCCTACAATGAGCAGTTCTTC. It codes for CASSEESGPYNEQFF.